The sequence of this T cell receptor (beta chain) was determined in a study of blood T cell repertoires in COVID-19 (dated by TCRdb to the early 2020s). Regarding the research as a whole: The collaborator samples originated in the United States, Italy and Spain and spanned the acute and convalescent phases of COVID-19. The prospective study material was composed of cDNA or gDNA derived from T cells, B-cell-depleted T cells, or PBMCs. The dataset comprised deeply sampled blood TCRbeta repertoires from subjects exposed to, actively infected with, or recovered from COVID-19. The repertoires were released in a freely available public database meant as a resource for research on the immune response to SARS-CoV-2. Samples came from the ongoing ImmuneRACE study (first 160 participants) plus 1,254 subjects from 6 global collaborators. A de-identified subject ID, COVID-19 status, age in years and sex were almost always included in the sample metadata. HLA class I and class II types, where available, came from metadata supplied by the sample provider rather than from assay-based typing.

Concerning this clone: No antigen is known for it. No much larger clone is present one base from it, and per-base qualities are unavailable.

One collaborating source in Seattle enrolled patients during active infection and followed them longitudinally through the course of disease. Each collaborating institution followed its own protocols to collect whole blood in K2EDTA tubes. Collaborator samples were shipped for TCRbeta analysis as frozen whole blood, isolated PBMCs, or DNA extracted from either sample type. Study-level results and caveats: Clinical and demographic metadata were provided uncurated, with the amount varying by source and participant.

The immunoSEQ Assay, a bias-controlled multiplex PCR, was used to amplify TCRbeta CDR3 regions from genomic DNA. As for the authors' bioinformatics: Within the assay, amplification of reference gene primers was used to estimate how many nucleated cells each sample contained. Sequence reads were collapsed and filtered to measure the absolute abundance of every unique TCRbeta CDR3 rearrangement. For each sample, productive Simpson clonality was calculated by taking the square root of Simpson's diversity index across productive rearrangements. TCRdb took over this immuneACCESS table, retaining in-frame rearrangements with V and J assigned. Such tables are incomplete; in checked studies, under half of the missing clones stem from an unresolved V gene, and the remainder is unexplained. V and J calls and clone size are given by that table; D and trimming were obtained from the DNA. A total of 130,000 or so clones appear in this sample, about 76% of them only once. The top ten hold around 5% of the sample.

The V and J ends are trimmed by 7 bases and 8 bases, leaving 14 bases between them. As encoded in the germline V gene, CDR1 is MNHEY while CDR2 is SVGAGI. From the cysteine through the phenylalanine, the CDR3 covers 12 amino acids. The sequence is cut down to CDR3 DNA, 36 bases in frame from base 1. Material for sequencing was peripheral blood. Recombination linked TRBV6-5 to TRBJ1-2; a weak D assignment points to TRBD1 (5 bases agree). The clonotype originates from a woman in her sixties or seventies with COVID-19, enrolled during active disease. The CDR3 is CASKPSQGGYTF. In nucleotides, the sequence is TGTGCCAGCAAACCGTCCCAGGGCGGCTACACCTTC.